Listed here is a single TCR beta chain. The source of the sample is a study of patients and donors after allogeneic stem cell transplantation. V dropped 4 bases and J dropped 5 bases, with 11 bases sitting between them. The CDR3 loop spans 13 amino acids. CDR1 and CDR2 from the germline V gene are LGHDT and YNNKEL (reference sequence). TCRdb re-derived calls from the RT-PCR reads in MiXCR, one entry per CDR3 protein. The sample lists approximately 170,000 distinct CDR3 sequences, approximately 25% seen once, with roughly 27% in the top ten. This sequence joins TRBV3-1 and TRBJ2-5; D is perhaps TRBD1 or TRBD2 (5 bases each). Sequences were obtained from blood, either unsorted or a sorted T cell fraction (not recorded which). The source is a human donor who was either an allogeneic HSCT recipient or a stem cell or donor lymphocyte infusion donor (not recorded which). It is not recorded whose cells these are; they may come from a transplant donor. The CDR3 DNA reads TGTGCCAGCAGCCGGGGGTTAATGGAGACCCAGTACTTC. It encodes CASSRGLMETQYF.